This TCR beta chain was found in a study of shared clonotypes between healthy human individuals (dated by TCRdb to 2018 to 2020). Background for the entire study: A couple of women and a few men aged 18 to 49 years were included in the cohort. Libraries were prepared and TCR repertoires were sequenced by different laboratories using diverse techniques, in order to increase sequencing depth and limit assay-specific biases. Per donor, leukapheresis produced somewhere between about 0.94 and 9 billion PBMCs. Blood TCR repertoires of five healthy adults were deeply sequenced to estimate repertoire size and the extent of clonotype sharing between individuals. The full study reports these points: The small number of donors limited the genetic and exposure-history diversity represented. Sampling was limited to blood, and TCR repertoires in tissue likely differ from TCR repertoires in blood. Pairwise subsampling led to the expectation that sequencing depth would affect the degree of clonotype sharing among donors.

The germline V gene encodes CDR1 SGHDT and CDR2 YYEEEE. Including the terminal cysteine and phenylalanine, the CDR3 comprises 13 residues. Only the CDR3 region is kept as DNA, spanning 39 bases read in frame from base 1. V is cut by 2 bases and J by 8 bases, and the space between the germline ends is 11 bases. Healthy HIV-negative adults with no recently reported acute infections or vaccinations were included as donors. Every donor was a Caucasian adult residing in Nashville, Tennessee, USA. For unsorted samples, 75 million to 100 million PBMCs were counted and genomic DNA was extracted with the QIAamp DNA Blood Mini kit. Blood was obtained by leukapheresis, after which PBMCs were separated by Ficoll-Histopaque density gradient centrifugation and cryopreserved in liquid nitrogen vapor phase. Comment on this clone: Its cognate antigen has yet to be identified. Per-base quality was not reported, and no clone a single base away is much larger than it.

Using the deep immunoSEQ assay, TCR CDR3 regions were amplified from genomic DNA by multiplex PCR. For each cell subset, the extracted genomic DNA was distributed evenly across all wells of several immunoSEQ 96-well plates, and each plate served as one replicate. For unsorted PBMC, 250 to 300 ng genomic DNA, equal to tens of thousands of T cell genomes, was loaded into each replicate PCR. Genomic DNA from unsorted PBMC was sequenced over ten immunoSEQ deep assay plates. Purified libraries were measured with a Qubit 3.0 fluorometer, size-checked on a Bioanalyzer 2100, and measured again with the KAPA Library Quantification kit. A separate single-read 150-cycle Illumina NextSeq 550 flow cell was used to sequence each immunoSEQ 96-well plate. Turning to the authors' computational methods: The immunoSEQ output contained only junctional sequences without quality scores, so filtering could not match that applied to full-length reads. To assign V/J genes and CDR3, sequences were annotated using PyIR, a Python wrapper for IgBLAST v1.9, with IMGT germline references. Reads were filtered out if the reads had weak V/J assignments (E-value above 1e-6), no CDR3, stop codons, out-of-frame junctions, or ambiguous translated residues. V3J clonotypes were defined by identical inferred V gene, J gene, and CDR3 amino acid sequence. The percentage overlap between two repertoires was calculated by dividing the number of shared unique clonotypes by the size of the smaller repertoire. Repertoire richness was assessed with RTK rarefaction, the Chao1 estimator, and Recon v2.1 estimates of unobserved clonotypes. Imported from immuneACCESS, the table was reduced by TCRdb to in-frame sequences with V and J called. These copies leave out some clones; in studies compared against another copy, an unresolved V gene accounts for under half, and the cause of the remainder is not known. V, J and clone size derive from that table, while D and trimming were established from the DNA sequence. The sample table contains fewer than 700,000 clones; only one count was recorded for roughly 79% of them. Approximately 12% of the sample is held by the ten biggest clonotypes.

Sequencing was done on a sample of PBMCs. The source of this sequence is a woman in her thirties or forties in good health. Some clones in this sample may be carry-over from other donors' samples. The chain is encoded by TRBV5-6 joined to TRBJ2-1, with the identity of the D gene unclear. In nucleotides, the sequence is TGTGCCAGCAGCTTAACATGGGCCGATGAGCAGTTCTTC. It codes for CASSLTWADEQFF.